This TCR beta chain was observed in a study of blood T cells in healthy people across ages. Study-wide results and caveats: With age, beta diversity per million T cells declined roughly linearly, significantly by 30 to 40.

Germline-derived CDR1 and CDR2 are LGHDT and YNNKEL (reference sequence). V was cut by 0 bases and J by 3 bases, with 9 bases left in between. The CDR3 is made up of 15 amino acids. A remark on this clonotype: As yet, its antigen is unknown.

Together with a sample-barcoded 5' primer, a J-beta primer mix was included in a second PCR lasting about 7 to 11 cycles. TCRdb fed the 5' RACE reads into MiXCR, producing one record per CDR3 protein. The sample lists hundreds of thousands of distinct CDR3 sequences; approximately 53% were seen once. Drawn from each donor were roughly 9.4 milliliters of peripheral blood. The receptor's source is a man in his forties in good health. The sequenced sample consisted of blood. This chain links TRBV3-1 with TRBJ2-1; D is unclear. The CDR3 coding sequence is TGTGCCAGCAGCCAAGACAGGTACATCTACAATGAGCAGTTCTTC. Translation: CASSQDRYIYNEQFF.